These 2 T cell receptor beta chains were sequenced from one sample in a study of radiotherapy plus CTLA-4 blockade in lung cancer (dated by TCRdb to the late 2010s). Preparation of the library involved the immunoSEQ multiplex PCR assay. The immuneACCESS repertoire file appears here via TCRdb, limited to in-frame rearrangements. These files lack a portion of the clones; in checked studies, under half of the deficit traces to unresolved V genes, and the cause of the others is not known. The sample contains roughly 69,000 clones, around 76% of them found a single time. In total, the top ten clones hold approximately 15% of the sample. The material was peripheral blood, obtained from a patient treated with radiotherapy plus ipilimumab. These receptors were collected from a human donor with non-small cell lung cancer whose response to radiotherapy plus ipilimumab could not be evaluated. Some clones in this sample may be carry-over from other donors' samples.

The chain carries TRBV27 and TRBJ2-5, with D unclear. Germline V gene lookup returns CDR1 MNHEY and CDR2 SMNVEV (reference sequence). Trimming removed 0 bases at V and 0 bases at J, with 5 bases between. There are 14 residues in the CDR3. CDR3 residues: CASSLSGDQETQYF. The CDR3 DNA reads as TGTGCCAGCAGTTTATCTGGAGACCAAGAGACCCAGTACTTC.

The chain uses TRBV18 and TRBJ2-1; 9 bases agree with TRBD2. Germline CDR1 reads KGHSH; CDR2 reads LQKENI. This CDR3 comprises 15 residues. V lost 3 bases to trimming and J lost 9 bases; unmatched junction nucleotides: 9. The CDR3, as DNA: TGTGCCAGCTCACCGCCGGGGCGGGGGGGCCCTGAGCAGTTCTTC. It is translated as CASSPPGRGGPEQFF.